These T cell receptor beta chains were read from a single sample in a study of regulatory and conventional T cells in RAG deficiency. TCRdb's copy holds only in-frame clones and misses some; the assay was immunoSEQ multiplex PCR. The repertoire has roughly 30,000 clones, 95% to 96% of them found once; the top ten carry about 0.4%. These records were also assigned to another study, of regulatory T cells.

Sequencing was carried out using CD25- CD4+ T cells sorted from blood. These receptors originate from a human donor in good health. Both conserved end residues are part of each CDR3. Fields, in order: J gene, D gene, clone size, V gene, CDR3 protein, CDR3 DNA. A D gene is named only where the DNA matches it firmly. Only part of the rows carry a size: once, few, many, or a class if the clone is expanded.

TRBJ2-1	TRBD1	once	TRBV19	CASSIYRDSYNEQFF	TGTGCCAGTAGTATATACCGGGACAGTTACAATGAGCAGTTCTTC
TRBJ2-3	TRBD1	.	TRBV30	CAWGRTGGSTDTQYF	TGTGCCTGGGGGAGGACAGGGGGGAGCACAGATACGCAGTATTTT
TRBJ1-2	.	.	TRBV30	CAWSLGLQVDGYTF	TGTGCCTGGAGTTTAGGACTCCAGGTGGATGGCTACACCTTC
TRBJ1-2	.	.	TRBV5-1	CASSTGILYGYTF	TGCGCCAGCAGCACGGGAATACTCTATGGCTACACCTTC
TRBJ2-2	.	.	TRBV30	CAWSGAGTGRSGGLKNTGELFF	TGTGCCTGGAGTGGGGCGGGGACAGGGAGAAGCGGGGGCCTTAAGAACACCGGGGAGCTGTTTTTT
TRBJ1-2	TRBD1	.	TRBV27	CASSSYTFRDRDGYTF	TGTGCCAGCAGCTCTTATACCTTCCGGGACAGAGATGGCTACACCTTC
TRBJ2-6	.	.	TRBV2	CASSLTGPSSGANVLTF	TGTGCCAGCAGTCTCACAGGGCCGAGCTCTGGGGCCAACGTCCTGACTTTC
TRBJ1-2	.	.	TRBV5-1	CASSLVSGDGYTF	TGCGCCAGCAGCTTGGTATCAGGGGATGGCTACACCTTC
TRBJ2-7	TRBD2	.	TRBV2	CASSENSGGLWQYF	TGTGCCAGCAGCGAGAATAGCGGGGGGTTATGGCAGTACTTC
TRBJ2-5	TRBD2	.	TRBV28	CASSSPRLAGARETQYF	TGTGCCAGCAGTTCGCCTCGACTAGCGGGAGCACGGGAGACCCAGTACTTC